This TCR beta chain is drawn from a study of shared clonotypes between healthy human individuals. Deep was the level used in running the assay. Libraries were prepared by immunoSEQ multiplex PCR; TCRdb keeps only in-frame clonotypes and omits some of them. The sample lists roughly 2,000,000 clones, just under 95% occurring once. In the naive CD8 group, cells lacked CD45RO and were positively selected for CCR7, so terminally differentiated effector memory CD45RA+ cells were left out. Only Caucasian adults living in Nashville, Tennessee served as donors. The length of the CDR3 is 16 residues. Germline CDR1 and CDR2: SGHDN and FVKESK. Unmatched junction bases numbered 12, after V lost 4 bases and J lost 4 bases.

Sequencing was carried out using naive CD8+ T cells from PBMCs. The TCR was taken from a man between 18 and 35 years old in good health. Some clones in this sample may be carry-over from other donors' samples. The V and J genes are TRBV14 and TRBJ1-1; TRBD1 aligns across 7 bases. The CDR3: CASSPTGRYRGTEAFF. CDR3 DNA sequence: TGTGCCAGCAGCCCCACGGGAAGGTACAGGGGCACTGAAGCTTTCTTT.